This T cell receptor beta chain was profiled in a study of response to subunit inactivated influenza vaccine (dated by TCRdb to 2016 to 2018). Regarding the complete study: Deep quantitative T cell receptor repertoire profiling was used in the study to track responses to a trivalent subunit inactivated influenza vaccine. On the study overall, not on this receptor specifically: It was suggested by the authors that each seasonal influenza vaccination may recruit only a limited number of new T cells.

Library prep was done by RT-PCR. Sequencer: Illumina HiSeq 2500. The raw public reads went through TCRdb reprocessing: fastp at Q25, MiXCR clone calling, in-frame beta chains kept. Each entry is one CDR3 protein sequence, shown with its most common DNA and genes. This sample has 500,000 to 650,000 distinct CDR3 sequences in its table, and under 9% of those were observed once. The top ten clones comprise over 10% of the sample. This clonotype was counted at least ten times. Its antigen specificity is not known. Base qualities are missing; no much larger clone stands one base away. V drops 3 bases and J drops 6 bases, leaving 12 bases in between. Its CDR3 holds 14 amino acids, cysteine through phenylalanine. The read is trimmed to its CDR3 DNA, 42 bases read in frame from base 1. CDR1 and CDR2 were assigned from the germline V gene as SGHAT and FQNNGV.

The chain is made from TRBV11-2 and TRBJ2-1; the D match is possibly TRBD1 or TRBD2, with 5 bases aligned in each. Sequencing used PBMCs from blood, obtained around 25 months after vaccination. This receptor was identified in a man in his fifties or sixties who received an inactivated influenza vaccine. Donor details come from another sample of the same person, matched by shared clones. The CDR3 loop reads CASSLGDRANEQFF. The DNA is TGTGCCAGCAGCTTGGGGGATAGGGCCAATGAGCAGTTCTTC.